Presented here are 28 T cell receptor beta chains from one specimen sequenced in a study of T cell repertoires in cytomegalovirus infection. These receptors lack a known antigen. From the reads, TCRdb called clonotypes with MiXCR, one entry per CDR3 protein. The data show roughly 500,000 distinct CDR3 sequences, about 44% seen once. This material consisted of cultured PBMCs, taken from culture after CMV antigen stimulation. Receptor source: a human donor in good health (CMV status not recorded). Some clones in this sample may be carry-over from other donors' samples.

This clonotype was observed a handful of times. V usage is TRBV19 and J usage is TRBJ2-7; D may be TRBD2 (5 bases). This CDR3 comprises 12 residues. V was pared by 4 bases and J by 4 bases, with 8 bases between. CDR1 is LNHDA and CDR2 is SQIVND in the germline V gene (reference sequence). CDR3: CASSSEGYEQYF. For the CDR3, the DNA is TGTGCCAGTAGTAGCGAGGGATACGAGCAGTACTTC.

The J gene is TRBJ1-2, the V gene TRBV7-8; a possible D gene is TRBD1 (5 bases). The germline V gene has CDR1 SGHVS and CDR2 FQNEAQ. CDR3 size: 16 residues. Between the trimmed V and J ends, which lost 1 base and 1 base, there was a span of 13 bases. CDR3 in amino acids: CASSLEVQGGNYGYTF. As DNA, the CDR3 is TGTGCCAGCAGCTTAGAGGTCCAGGGCGGTAACTATGGCTACACCTTC.

The chain combines TRBV7-8 with TRBJ1-4, with D perhaps TRBD1 (6 bases). The germline CDR1 and CDR2 sequences are SGHVS and FQNEAQ. The length of the CDR3 is 15 residues. V shed 3 bases and J shed 8 bases, with 16 bases lying between them. As DNA, the CDR3 is TGTGCCAGCAGCTTCACAATGGGGGGCGGGGAAAAACTGTTTTTT. Residues: CASSFTMGGGEKLFF.

This clonotype was observed a handful of times. The V gene is TRBV7-2, the J gene TRBJ1-1; no clear D gene. Germline-derived CDR1 and CDR2 are SGHTA and FQGNSA. The CDR3 length is 13 residues. Trimming took off 6 bases at V and 4 bases at J, with 12 bases between the two ends. The CDR3 sequence is CASRRWTRTEAFF. The CDR3 region has the DNA TGTGCCAGCAGGAGATGGACCCGCACTGAAGCTTTCTTT.

The chain combines TRBV12-3 or TRBV12-4 with TRBJ2-2; 7 bases are shared with TRBD2. V lost 7 bases and J lost 1; bases outside the gene matches: 15. The CDR3 has 18 amino acids. The chain's CDR3 is CASTPRNLADQNTGELFF. The CDR3 nucleotides are TGTGCCAGCACCCCGCGTAATCTAGCGGATCAGAACACCGGGGAGCTGTTTTTT.

This rearrangement joins TRBV15 to TRBJ1-4, with D hard to call. Germline V gene data show CDR1 as LNHNV and CDR2 as YYDKDF (reference sequence). Trimming stripped 0 bases from V and 8 bases from J, with 13 bases between. CDR3 length: 15 residues. For the CDR3, the DNA is TGTGCCACCAGCAGAGAGGCCAGCGACCCAGAAAAACTGTTTTTT. Residues: CATSREASDPEKLFF.

This clonotype was seen a few times. The chain combines TRBV6-1 with TRBJ2-4; D might be TRBD2 (5 bases). Looked up from germline, CDR1 is MNHNS and CDR2 is SASEGT. The CDR3 covers 16 residues. V lost 4 bases and J lost 0, with 13 bases in between. CDR3 amino acids: CASSVGGGLAKNIQYF. CDR3 bases: TGTGCCAGCAGTGTAGGAGGAGGACTAGCCAAAAACATTCAGTACTTC.

This chain connects TRBV6-6 to TRBJ2-7, with D possibly TRBD1 on 6 matching bases. Germline V gene sequence: CDR1 MNHNY, CDR2 SVGAGI (reference sequence). V was cut by 0 bases and J by 1 base, with 10 bases left in between. CDR3 length equals 15 residues. The CDR3: CASSYSPTGSYEQYF. The CDR3 DNA sequence: TGTGCCAGCAGTTACTCGCCAACAGGGTCCTACGAGCAGTACTTC.

The chain links TRBV11-3 to TRBJ1-6; D not certain. Germline V gene sequence: CDR1 SGHNT, CDR2 YENEEA. CDR3 length: 13 residues. The germline V and J ends were trimmed by 2 bases and 5 bases, with 4 bases remaining between them. The CDR3 DNA reads as TGTGCCAGCAGCTTATTCGATAATTCACCCCTCCACTTT. Its translation: CASSLFDNSPLHF.

This clonotype showed up just a few times. DNA for the CDR3: TGTGCCAGCAGCTCCTCATACACCGGGGAGCTGTTTTTT. Translated: CASSSSYTGELFF. This chain links TRBV11-2 with TRBJ2-2; D is ambiguous. V was pared by 4 bases and J by 3 bases, with 6 bases between. The germline V gene has CDR1 SGHAT and CDR2 FQNNGV. The CDR3 runs to 13 residues.

This clonotype was recorded a few times. The chain employs TRBV12-3 or TRBV12-4 and TRBJ2-3; 12 nucleotides align to TRBD2. With 4 bases clipped from V and 4 bases from J, the junction kept 3 bases outside the gene matches. The CDR3 consists of 15 residues. CDR3 amino acids: CASSSRLAGADTQYF. CDR3 DNA sequence: TGTGCCAGCAGTTCCAGACTAGCGGGAGCAGATACGCAGTATTTT.

This clonotype was seen a handful of times. The V call is TRBV12-3 or TRBV12-4, the J call TRBJ2-3; a weak D match, TRBD2 (5 bases). V lost 3 bases, J lost 7 bases, and 11 bases lay in between. CDR3 length: 13 residues. The CDR3 here is CASSLNFGNTQYF. The CDR3 coding sequence is TGTGCCAGCAGTTTGAATTTCGGGAATACGCAGTATTTT.

This chain joins TRBV4-3 and TRBJ1-1; D is uncertain. This CDR3 region has 14 residues. V lost 0 bases and J lost 3, with 8 bases in between. The germline V gene has CDR1 LGHNA and CDR2 YSLEER. The CDR3 loop reads CASSQDLRDTEAFF. CDR3 DNA: TGCGCCAGCAGCCAAGATCTACGAGACACTGAAGCTTTCTTT.

V and J are TRBV7-6 and TRBJ2-5; no clear D gene. The CDR3 is 13 residues long. Trimming shortened V by 1 base and J by 4 bases, and 7 bases separated the two germline ends. The germline gives CDR1 SGHVS, CDR2 FNYEAQ. The CDR3 DNA is TGTGCCAGCAGCTTAGATTTGGGAGAGACCCAGTACTTC. It translates to CASSLDLGETQYF.

There are many counts of this clonotype. The genes are TRBV12-3 or TRBV12-4 and TRBJ2-7; the D gene is possibly TRBD1 (6 bases). The CDR3 loop spans 17 amino acids. V was clipped by 3 bases and J by 3 bases, with 21 bases between them. CDR3 nucleotide sequence: TGTGCCAGCAGTTTGGGGATAGTCGGACCAGGGGACTACGAGCAGTACTTC. Translating gives CASSLGIVGPGDYEQYF.

The chain links TRBV4-2 to TRBJ1-1; 7 bases are a match to TRBD1. The CDR3 extends over 16 amino acids. Per the germline V gene, CDR1 is LGHNA and CDR2 is YNFKEQ. V gave up 0 bases and J gave up 2 bases; unmatched junction bases: 6. CDR3 in DNA: TGTGCCAGCAGCCAAGAGGCCAGGGGGAGAAACACTGAAGCTTTCTTT. Translation gives CASSQEARGRNTEAFF.

The genes are TRBV20-1 and TRBJ2-7; 7 bases agree with TRBD2. The germline gives CDR1 DFQATT, CDR2 SNEGSKA (reference sequence). V trimming: 5 bases; J trimming: 1 base; junction bases outside the gene matches: 11. The CDR3 runs 15 residues. This CDR3 is CSASSWTSASYEQYF. The DNA for the CDR3 is TGCAGTGCTTCCAGCTGGACTAGTGCGTCCTACGAGCAGTACTTC.

The rearrangement links TRBV5-4 to TRBJ2-5; TRBD2 matches 12 bases. The CDR3 is made up of 15 amino acids. From germline, CDR1 is SGHNT and CDR2 YYREEE (reference sequence). Trimming cost V 3 bases and J 5 bases; bases outside gene matches: 5. The CDR3 DNA reads as TGTGCCAGCAGCTCTCGACTAGCGGGGGCGGAGACCCAGTACTTC. This codes for CASSSRLAGAETQYF.

This clonotype occurred a few times. The rearrangement links TRBV7-2 to TRBJ2-3; 10 nucleotides align to TRBD2. Germline lookup yields CDR1 SGHTA and CDR2 FQGNSA. The ends lost 1 base at V and 6 bases at J; junction bases unmatched: 7. There are 16 residues in the CDR3. CDR3 in amino acids: CASSLGLAGVVDTQYF. Written as DNA, the CDR3 is TGTGCCAGCAGCTTAGGGCTAGCGGGAGTGGTGGATACGCAGTATTTT.

This chain joins TRBV28 and TRBJ2-1; D may be TRBD2 (6 bases). The CDR3 has 22 amino acids. V lost 3 bases and J lost 0, with 30 bases in between. Germline V gene lookup returns CDR1 MDHEN and CDR2 SYDVKM. As DNA, the CDR3 is TGTGCCAGCAGTTTGCGGCGGAGGATTAGCGGACCCCCCGCCGGCTCCTACAATGAGCAGTTCTTC. Its translation: CASSLRRRISGPPAGSYNEQFF.

This chain connects TRBV7-6 to TRBJ1-5; no clear D. The CDR3 sequence is 13 residues long. Per germline, CDR1 SGHVS and CDR2 FNYEAQ. V lost 5 bases to trimming and J lost 6 bases, with 11 bases between them. The CDR3 protein is CASSAERGQPQHF. CDR3 sequence (DNA): TGTGCCAGCAGCGCCGAGCGGGGTCAGCCCCAGCATTTT.

The chain recombines TRBV6-5 with TRBJ2-1, with 11 bases aligning to TRBD2. The germline gives CDR1 MNHEY, CDR2 SVGAGI. The CDR3 spans 20 residues. V shed 0 bases and J 6 bases; nucleotides not matched to a gene: 16. Here the CDR3 reads CASSYSSRAISSGRINEQFF. CDR3 nucleotides: TGTGCCAGCAGTTACTCGAGCAGGGCGATTTCTAGCGGGAGGATCAATGAGCAGTTCTTC.

The chain joins TRBV6-1 to TRBJ1-4; the match to TRBD1 covers 9 bases. Germline CDR1 and CDR2: MNHNS and SASEGT. V shed 7 bases, J shed 11 bases, and the junction held 11 bases outside the gene matches. CDR3 size: 14 residues. CDR3 loop: CASTPGQGLGKLFF. In DNA, the CDR3 is TGTGCCAGCACCCCCGGACAGGGGCTTGGGAAACTGTTTTTT.

J is TRBJ2-6 and V is TRBV6-2 or TRBV6-3; 12 positions match TRBD1. The V segment lost 5 bases and the J segment 4 bases; nucleotides outside the gene matches: 12. CDR1 and CDR2 from the germline V gene are MNHEY and SVGEGT. This CDR3 has 19 residues. The chain's CDR3 is CASSKYRPGQGAGANVLTF. The CDR3 DNA follows: TGTGCCAGCAGTAAATACCGGCCGGGACAGGGGGCCGGGGCCAACGTCCTGACTTTC.

The rearrangement uses TRBV4-1 and TRBJ2-3; TRBD2 agrees at 10 bases. CDR1 MGHRA and CDR2 YSYEKL come from the germline V gene. CDR3 length: 18 amino acids. The junction had 12 bases not matched to a gene; V was cut back by 3 bases and J by 3 bases. The DNA of the CDR3 is TGCGCCAGCAGCCACAACCAGTTCAGCGGGAGGGGAACAGATACGCAGTATTTT. The encoded protein is CASSHNQFSGRGTDTQYF.

In its sample, this clonotype was seen a few times. This chain uses TRBV5-4 with TRBJ1-1; TRBD1 matches at 8 bases. There are 14 residues in the CDR3. Germline CDR1 reads SGHNT; CDR2 reads YYREEE (reference sequence). The J segment lost 6 bases and the V segment lost 3 bases, leaving 7 bases of the junction unmatched. CDR3 in amino acids: CASSSDRAGPEAFF. The DNA of the CDR3 is TGTGCCAGCAGCTCGGACAGGGCGGGACCTGAAGCTTTCTTT.

This clonotype was recorded once. The chain joins TRBV6-5 to TRBJ2-3, with TRBD2 as a possible D gene (6 bases). Germline values: CDR1 MNHEY, CDR2 SVGAGI. The ends were cut back, 1 base at V and 5 bases at J, with 13 bases in the middle. The CDR3 spans 15 residues. The CDR3 DNA reads as TGTGCCAGCAGTTACTGGGCGGGGAGAAAAGATACGCAGTATTTT. It codes for CASSYWAGRKDTQYF.

V is TRBV12-3 or TRBV12-4 and J is TRBJ1-2; D may be TRBD1 (5 bases). V shed 2 bases and J shed 0 bases, with 7 bases lying between them. The CDR3 loop spans 14 amino acids. Written as DNA, the CDR3 is TGTGCCAGCAGTTTAAGGGGTACTAACTATGGCTACACCTTC. It codes for CASSLRGTNYGYTF.